These 6 T cell receptor beta chains were all obtained from the same sample, sequenced in a study of blood T cell repertoires in COVID-19. Generated by immunoSEQ multiplex PCR, the TCRdb table keeps only in-frame clones and is missing some. This table holds tens of thousands of clones, approximately 79% found once. Sequencing was carried out using peripheral blood. Every receptor here comes from a man aged 60 to 75 with active or convalescent COVID-19.

The chain has TRBV6-5 and TRBJ2-3, with D maybe TRBD2 (5 bases). The germline V and J ends were trimmed by 6 bases and 0 bases, with 13 bases remaining between them. Per germline, CDR1 MNHEY and CDR2 SVGAGI. The CDR3 contains 15 residues. CDR3 nucleotide sequence: TGTGCCAGCAGGGGAGCCGTAGCTAGCACAGATACGCAGTATTTT. Its protein product is CASRGAVASTDTQYF.

V usage is TRBV2 and J usage is TRBJ1-2, with D maybe TRBD1 (6 bases). The CDR3 consists of 15 residues. With 6 bases removed from V and 7 bases from J, the gap between germline ends came to 21 bases. The germline gives CDR1 SNHLY, CDR2 FYNNEI. CDR3 in DNA: TGTGCCAGCAGAGAGTCCTGGGGGGGGCGCCTTGGCTACACCTTC. Translating gives CASRESWGGRLGYTF. The complete variable domain, with remaining parts taken from reference TRBV2 and TRBJ1-2, reads EPEVTQTPSHQVTQMGQEVILRCVPISNHLYFYWYRQILGQKVEFLVSFYNNEISEKSEIFDDQFSVERPDGSNFTLKIRSTKLEDSAMYFCASRESWGGRLGYTFGSGTRLTVV.

V and J are TRBV28 and TRBJ1-1, with 8 bases that match TRBD1. In germline, CDR1 is MDHEN, CDR2 SYDVKM. The CDR3 runs to 14 residues. Trimming at V came to 6 bases and at J to 5 bases, leaving 8 bases not matched to a gene. The CDR3 loop is CASSKDRVVTEAFF. DNA of the CDR3: TGTGCCAGCAGCAAGGACAGGGTAGTAACTGAAGCTTTCTTT. Together with reference TRBV28 and TRBJ1-1, the CDR3 gives the full variable domain: DVKVTQSSRYLVKRTGEKVFLECVQDMDHENMFWYRQDPGLGLRLIYFSYDVKMKEKGDIPEGYSVSREKKERFSLILESASTNQTSMYLCASSKDRVVTEAFFGQGTRLTVV.

The V call is TRBV7-3, the J call TRBJ2-1; 10 bases fit TRBD2. The germline gives CDR1 SGHTA, CDR2 FQGTGA. The CDR3 runs 15 residues. With V trimmed by 5 bases and J by 6 bases, 7 bases remained unmatched. The CDR3 nucleotides read TGTGCCAGCAGCCCAGCGGGGGGGCCGGGCAATGAGCAGTTCTTC. Translation: CASSPAGGPGNEQFF.

J is TRBJ1-2 and V is TRBV5-4, with D possibly TRBD1 on 5 matching bases. The V gene's germline CDR1 is SGHNT and CDR2 YYREEE (reference sequence). Trimming left V 4 bases short and J 2 bases short, with 15 bases between. The CDR3 is 15 amino acids. CDR3 loop: CASSPQTAFNYGYTF. The CDR3 DNA sequence: TGTGCCAGCAGCCCTCAGACAGCTTTCAACTATGGCTACACCTTC.

In DNA form, the CDR3 reads TGTGCCAGCAGCCGGGACACCTTCTACGAGCAGTACTTC. Translated: CASSRDTFYEQYF. The V call is TRBV6-2 or TRBV6-3, the J call TRBJ2-7, with D perhaps matching TRBD1 (6 bases). CDR1 and CDR2 (germline): MNHEY, SVGEGT. V was clipped by 6 bases and J by 3 bases, with 12 bases between them. This CDR3 region has 13 residues.